Presented here are 27 T cell receptor beta chains from one specimen sequenced in a study of shared clonotypes between healthy human individuals. Sequencing used immunoSEQ multiplex PCR; TCRdb keeps in-frame clones, though not all of them. The repertoire holds some 320,000 clones, with 80% to 90% as singletons. Material for sequencing was memory CD8+ T cells sorted from blood. Subset noted: CD45RO+ cells pooled with CCR7-negative TemRA cells. The receptors were gathered from a man aged 18-30 years in good health.

Remarks on this clone: This sample also contains other DNA sequences that code for the same CDR3. The chain joins TRBV27 to TRBJ2-7, with a weak D call TRBD1 (6 bases). V shed 5 bases and J shed 1 base, with 9 bases lying between them. From germline, CDR1 is MNHEY and CDR2 SMNVEV (reference sequence). This CDR3 has 13 residues. This CDR3 reads CASSVQGSYEQYF. CDR3 DNA sequence: TGTGCCAGCAGTGTACAGGGTTCCTACGAGCAGTACTTC.

The J gene is TRBJ1-2, the V gene TRBV6-1; perhaps TRBD1 as D (6 bases). Trimming removed 5 bases at V and 8 bases at J, with 15 bases between. Germline V gene lookup returns CDR1 MNHNS and CDR2 SASEGT. The CDR3 extends over 13 amino acids. The DNA for the CDR3 is TGTGCCAGCAGTTTAGGACAGTCGGGGGGCTACACCTTC. Its protein is CASSLGQSGGYTF.

The chain links TRBV10-3 to TRBJ2-3; 11 bases agree with TRBD2. The junction had 6 bases not matched to a gene; V was cut back by 4 bases and J by 0 bases. Germline values: CDR1 ENHRY, CDR2 SYGVKD. This CDR3 has 17 residues. The CDR3 coding sequence is TGTGCCATCAGTGGGGCTGGGACTAGCGGTAGCACAGATACGCAGTATTTT. Amino acids: CAISGAGTSGSTDTQYF.

The V gene is TRBV29-1, the J gene TRBJ2-7, with TRBD1 identical over 10 bases. The junction had 8 bases not matched to a gene; V was cut back by 6 bases and J by 3 bases. Germline V gene data show CDR1 as SQVTM and CDR2 as ANQGSEA. CDR3 length equals 14 residues. CDR3 nucleotide sequence: TGCAGCGTCATCGGGGACAGGGGAATCTACGAGCAGTACTTC. Translating gives CSVIGDRGIYEQYF.

In regard to this clone: Other nucleotide sequences in the sample specify the same CDR3. The chain couples TRBV27 to TRBJ2-5; D ambiguous. The germline V gene encodes CDR1 MNHEY and CDR2 SMNVEV (reference sequence). V was clipped by 2 bases and J by 2 bases, with 6 bases between them. This CDR3 is built from 13 residues. CDR3 bases: TGTGCCAGCAGTTTACTTGGGCAAGAGACCCAGTACTTC. Its translation: CASSLLGQETQYF.

V usage is TRBV7-9 and J usage is TRBJ2-7; 8 bases match TRBD1. This CDR3 has 14 amino acids. Trimming took 0 bases from V and 2 from J; bases not matched to a gene: 0. Germline assignment: CDR1 SEHNR and CDR2 FQNEAQ (reference sequence). The CDR3 DNA reads as TGTGCCAGCAGCTTAGCGGGACAGGCCTACGAGCAGTACTTC. It specifies CASSLAGQAYEQYF.

V usage is TRBV6-5 and J usage is TRBJ2-5, with a possible D match to TRBD1 (9 bases). CDR3 size: 15 residues. The germline gives CDR1 MNHEY, CDR2 SVGAGI. The V gene lost 5 bases and the J gene lost 5 bases, with 18 bases spanning the gap. The CDR3 loop reads CASSRGGQGMETQYF. The CDR3 region has the DNA TGTGCCAGCAGTCGGGGGGGACAGGGAATGGAGACCCAGTACTTC.

The rearrangement uses TRBV10-2 and TRBJ1-3, with unresolved D. Germline V gene sequence: CDR1 WSHSY, CDR2 SAAADI. Trimming removed 8 bases at V and 2 bases at J, with 4 bases between. The CDR3 sequence is 11 residues long. The CDR3, as DNA: TGCGCCAGCGTCGCTGGAAACACCATATATTTT. Translating gives CASVAGNTIYF.

The J gene is TRBJ1-4, the V gene TRBV9, with D uncertain. CDR3 size: 15 residues. The germline V and J ends were trimmed by 0 bases and 13 bases, with 19 bases remaining between them. Germline lookup yields CDR1 SGDLS and CDR2 YYNGEE. CDR3 bases: TGTGCCAGCAGCGTAGGATGGGATCGCAGCCAGGTACTGTTTTTT. It yields the protein CASSVGWDRSQVLFF.

The chain couples TRBV7-2 to TRBJ2-7; a possible D gene is TRBD1 (7 bases). V was trimmed by 4 bases and J by 2 bases, leaving 12 bases between them. CDR1 SGHTA and CDR2 FQGNSA come from the germline V gene. CDR3 length equals 14 residues. CDR3 nucleotides: TGTGCCAGCAGCTCGACAGGGACTCCCTACGAGCAGTACTTC. This encodes CASSSTGTPYEQYF.

To note about this clone: The sample carries other DNA sequences with the same CDR3. The chain combines TRBV28 with TRBJ1-1; D remains ambiguous. This CDR3 spans 12 amino acids. From germline, CDR1 is MDHEN and CDR2 SYDVKM. Trimming cost V 3 bases and J 3 bases, with 5 bases left between them. The DNA of the CDR3 is TGTGCCAGCAGTTTCGGGTACACTGAAGCTTTCTTT. Encoded protein: CASSFGYTEAFF.

The chain is built from TRBV7-2 and TRBJ2-3; TRBD1 or TRBD2 may be the D gene (5 bases each). Trimming removed 6 bases from V and 4 bases from J, with 14 bases in between. Germline V CDR1 and CDR2: SGHTA, FQGNSA. The CDR3 runs to 14 residues. The CDR3 coding sequence is TGTGCCAGCAGTTCTATCCTGGGGGCAGATACGCAGTATTTT. This codes for CASSSILGADTQYF.

The V gene is TRBV6-4, the J gene TRBJ1-1; no reliable D call. The CDR3 has 12 residues. Looked up from germline, CDR1 is MRHNA and CDR2 is SNTAGT. The CDR3 DNA reads as TGTTCTGTCCTGAGAGGAAGCACTGAAGCTTTCTTT. Translated, it gives CSVLRGSTEAFF.

The chain uses TRBV29-1 and TRBJ2-2; no reliable D call. The length of the CDR3 is 13 residues. The V and J ends lost 5 bases and 0 bases respectively, with 7 bases between them. The germline V gene has CDR1 SQVTM and CDR2 ANQGSEA. This CDR3 is CSVMKPNTGELFF. The CDR3 nucleotides are TGCAGCGTTATGAAGCCGAACACCGGGGAGCTGTTTTTT.

The chain recombines TRBV29-1 with TRBJ1-1; possibly TRBD1 for D (5 bases). This CDR3 has 16 amino acids. V dropped 6 bases and J dropped 1 base, with 21 bases sitting between them. In germline, CDR1 is SQVTM, CDR2 ANQGSEA. The CDR3 DNA follows: TGCAGCGTCCCCCGGCGTGGCCAGGGCCCGAACACTGAAGCTTTCTTT. Translation gives CSVPRRGQGPNTEAFF.

The chain carries TRBV2 and TRBJ2-1, with D possibly called TRBD1 or TRBD2 (6 bases each). Trimming removed 2 bases from V and 6 bases from J, with 17 bases in between. This CDR3 is built from 16 residues. Germline V gene lookup returns CDR1 SNHLY and CDR2 FYNNEI. The CDR3 DNA sequence: TGTGCCAGCAGTGAATTTCGGGGGCGCGGGGTCAATGAGCAGTTCTTC. Encoded protein: CASSEFRGRGVNEQFF.

This rearrangement joins TRBV7-8 to TRBJ2-5; 9 bases are shared with TRBD1. The CDR3 totals 17 residues. CDR1 is SGHVS and CDR2 is FQNEAQ in the germline V gene. V was pared by 1 base and J by 3 bases, with 9 bases of the junction left unmatched. This CDR3 reads CASSLVYIRDREETQYF. In nucleotides, the CDR3 is TGTGCCAGCAGCTTAGTTTACATCAGGGACAGGGAAGAGACCCAGTACTTC. Variable domain in full (rest from reference TRBV7-8 and TRBJ2-5): GAGVSQSPRYKVAKRGQDVALRCDPISGHVSLFWYQQALGQGPEFLTYFQNEAQLDKSGLPSDRFFAERPEGSVSTLKIQRTQQEDSAVYLCASSLVYIRDREETQYFGPGTRLLVL.

Only a few counts were recorded for this clone. The genes are TRBV30 and TRBJ1-4; D gene uncertain. Trimming took 1 base from V and 0 from J, leaving 12 bases between them. The V gene's germline CDR1 is GTSNPN and CDR2 SVGIG (reference sequence). The CDR3 extends over 16 amino acids. This CDR3 reads CAWSENTDATNEKLFF. The CDR3 DNA sequence: TGTGCCTGGAGTGAGAACACCGATGCAACTAATGAAAAACTGTTTTTT.

The chain is built from TRBV5-4 and TRBJ2-7; D gene uncertain. Trimming pared 7 bases from V and 1 base from J, leaving 9 bases between. Germline loops: CDR1 SGHNT, CDR2 YYREEE (reference sequence). The CDR3 runs 12 residues. The CDR3 DNA follows: TGTGCCAGCGGTCAGGAATCCTACGAGCAGTACTTC. This translates into CASGQESYEQYF.

The chain is built from TRBV27 and TRBJ2-6; D is undetermined. Trimming took off 5 bases at V and 0 bases at J, with 17 bases between the two ends. From germline, CDR1 is MNHEY and CDR2 SMNVEV (reference sequence). The CDR3 totals 18 residues. CDR3 coding DNA: TGTGCCAGCAGTAAGACAAAGACTCCCCGCTCTGGGGCCAACGTCCTGACTTTC. This sequence encodes CASSKTKTPRSGANVLTF. The full variable domain, completed using reference TRBV27 and TRBJ2-6, is EAQVTQNPRYLITVTGKKLTVTCSQNMNHEYMSWYRQDPGLGLRQIYYSMNVEVTDKGDVPEGYKVSRKEKRNFPLILESPSPNQTSLYFCASSKTKTPRSGANVLTFGAGSRLTVL.

The CDR3 loop is CASSEALAGAYSYEQYF. Here the CDR3 DNA reads TGTGCCAGCAGTGAAGCTCTAGCGGGAGCGTACTCCTACGAGCAGTACTTC. This chain uses TRBV6-1 with TRBJ2-7, with 10 bases aligning to TRBD2. V lost 0 bases, J lost 0 bases, and 5 bases stayed unmatched. CDR3 size: 17 residues. CDR1 and CDR2 (germline): MNHNS, SASEGT.

This clone came up once. The chain employs TRBV6-8 and TRBJ1-1; tentatively, D is TRBD1 (6 bases). Between the trimmed V and J ends, which lost 0 bases and 8 bases, there was a span of 7 bases. Germline V gives CDR1 MNHGY, CDR2 SAAAGT. CDR3 length: 12 residues. The chain's CDR3 is CASSYSDREAFF. DNA of the CDR3: TGTGCCAGCAGTTACTCGGACAGAGAAGCTTTCTTT.

Only a few counts were recorded for this clone. This chain uses TRBV30 with TRBJ2-7; unclear D gene. This CDR3 is 13 amino acids long. Trimming took 3 bases from V and 3 from J, leaving 12 bases between them. The germline V gene has CDR1 GTSNPN and CDR2 SVGIG (reference sequence). CDR3 DNA sequence: TGTGCCTGGAGAGGAGCAGACAACTACGAGCAGTACTTC. Protein sequence: CAWRGADNYEQYF.

This chain joins TRBV27 and TRBJ2-7; D might be TRBD1 (6 bases). There are 13 residues in the CDR3. Trimming removed 5 bases at V and 2 bases at J, with 10 bases between. Germline lookup yields CDR1 MNHEY and CDR2 SMNVEV (reference sequence). The CDR3 DNA reads TGTGCCAGCAGTCCCGGACAGACCTACGAGCAGTACTTC. This translates into CASSPGQTYEQYF.

The gene calls are TRBV15 and TRBJ2-1; 9 bases align to TRBD2. CDR1 and CDR2 (germline): LNHNV, YYDKDF (reference sequence). V gave up 1 base and J gave up 6 bases; unmatched junction bases: 4. CDR3 length equals 15 residues. CDR3 sequence reads: CATSRAVSGSNEQFF. DNA for the CDR3: TGTGCCACCAGCAGAGCGGTTAGCGGGAGCAATGAGCAGTTCTTC.

This clone has ten or more counts. The V call is TRBV4-1, the J call TRBJ2-1; TRBD2 is a possible D gene (6 bases). Germline V lookup: CDR1 MGHRA, CDR2 YSYEKL. Trimming took 4 bases from V and 4 from J, leaving 23 bases between them. This CDR3 has 18 residues. CDR3 in DNA: TGCGCCAGCAGCCCCCGGGCCGGGGAGGTGGGGAAATACAATGAGCAGTTCTTC. It specifies CASSPRAGEVGKYNEQFF.

The gene calls are TRBV9 and TRBJ1-2; D is uncertain. Germline V gene data show CDR1 as SGDLS and CDR2 as YYNGEE. Deletions cut 1 base from V and 8 bases from J, with 18 bases between. This CDR3 has 15 amino acids. The DNA of the CDR3 is TGTGCCAGCAGCGTAACTTCGGGCTTGAAATCGGGCTACACCTTC. This gives the protein CASSVTSGLKSGYTF.